Shown below are 7 T cell receptor beta chains from a single sample sequenced in a study of T cells in Graves' hyperthyroidism and ophthalmopathy. Amplified regions were TCR beta CDR3 sequences from RNA transcripts. An initial round of RT-PCR targeting the TCR CDR3 relied on the HTBI primer set. TCRdb analysed the multiplex PCR reads with MiXCR anew, one entry per CDR3 protein. The sample records approximately 350,000 distinct CDR3 sequences, over 12% being singletons. Sequencing used blood. These receptors came from an older woman with Graves' ophthalmopathy.

This clonotype was observed at least ten times. As DNA, the CDR3 is TGTGCCAGCAGCGCTGGGACAGCGTACGAGCAGTACTTC. Its translation: CASSAGTAYEQYF. The gene calls are TRBV3-1 and TRBJ2-7, with 7 bases matching TRBD1. V lost 5 bases and J lost 4; bases outside the gene matches: 5. Germline CDR1 and CDR2: LGHDT and YNNKEL (reference sequence). CDR3 length equals 13 residues.

The rearrangement joins TRBV5-1 to TRBJ2-1; 8 positions match TRBD2. Germline CDR1 and CDR2: SGHRS and YFSETQ. CDR3 length equals 15 residues. Germline trimming cut 4 bases from V and 4 bases from J; bases unmatched to any gene: 7. The CDR3 reads CASSAGLGPYNEQFF. As DNA, the CDR3 is TGCGCCAGCAGCGCGGGACTAGGCCCATACAATGAGCAGTTCTTC.

Only a few counts were recorded for this clonotype. J is TRBJ2-3 and V is TRBV30; D unclear. V lost 2 bases and J 0 bases, leaving 18 bases between the germline ends. The CDR3 covers 17 residues. Looked up from germline, CDR1 is GTSNPN and CDR2 is SVGIG (reference sequence). CDR3 region: CAWSNSPPFDSTDTQYF. CDR3 DNA: TGTGCCTGGAGTAATAGCCCGCCCTTTGATAGCACAGATACGCAGTATTTT.

This clonotype appeared a few times. The chain links TRBV20-1 to TRBJ2-3; TRBD1 aligns across 8 bases. CDR3 length: 12 residues. From germline, CDR1 is DFQATT and CDR2 SNEGSKA (reference sequence). Unmatched junction bases numbered 3, after V lost 5 bases and J lost 5 bases. The CDR3 sequence: CSAARGLDTQYF. CDR3 DNA sequence: TGCAGTGCTGCCAGGGGGCTAGATACGCAGTATTTT.

Only a few counts were recorded for this clonotype. This rearrangement joins TRBV19 to TRBJ1-1; the D gene is possibly TRBD1 (6 bases). The CDR3 has 15 amino acids. The V end lost 9 bases, the J end lost 0 bases, and 17 bases lay between the germline ends. Germline CDR1 is LNHDA and CDR2 is SQIVND (reference sequence). The CDR3 is CASQRGVMMNTEAFF. Here the CDR3 DNA reads TGTGCCAGCCAGAGGGGGGTAATGATGAACACTGAAGCTTTCTTT.

This clonotype was picked up a small number of times. The V and J genes are TRBV12-3 or TRBV12-4 and TRBJ1-2, with a tentative D call TRBD1 (6 bases). CDR3 size: 13 residues. V lost 7 bases, J lost 4 bases, and 13 bases lay in between. CDR3 nucleotide sequence: TGTGCCAGCACCTACAGGGAGCTCTATGGCTACACCTTC. Residues: CASTYRELYGYTF.

This clonotype was seen at least ten times. The V gene is TRBV20-1, the J gene TRBJ2-5, with D possibly being TRBD1 or TRBD2 (5 bases each). Germline loops: CDR1 DFQATT, CDR2 SNEGSKA (reference sequence). The length of the CDR3 is 12 residues. The V end was cut by 6 bases, the J end by 2 bases, with 10 bases between. The DNA of the CDR3 is TGCAGTGCCAAGGGGAGACAAGAGACCCAGTACTTC. Its protein is CSAKGRQETQYF.